This TCR beta chain was captured by sequencing in a study of blood T cell repertoires in COVID-19. Study as a whole: Sources were T cells, B-cell-depleted T cells, or PBMCs; the material itself was cDNA or gDNA.

Original data processing: Reference gene primer amplification in the assay estimated nucleated cell counts. The assay was immunoSEQ multiplex PCR, and TCRdb's table has in-frame clones only and misses some. For V, J and clone size, that table is used; D and trimming come from the DNA. The sample carries 300,000 to 350,000 clones, about nine tenths recorded once. Trimming shortened V by 5 bases and J by 0 bases, and 11 bases separated the two germline ends. Germline CDR1 is MNHEY and CDR2 is SVGAGI. CDR3 length: 14 residues. Seattle's cohort entered during active infection and was followed longitudinally.

This rearrangement joins TRBV6-5 to TRBJ2-7; D is possibly TRBD1 (6 bases). The sequenced sample consisted of peripheral blood. This TCR was recovered from a man aged 25 to 40 with COVID-19, enrolled during active disease. As DNA, the CDR3 is TGTGCCAGCAGTCAACAGGGCCTCTCCTACGAGCAGTACTTC. It translates to CASSQQGLSYEQYF.